This T cell receptor (beta chain) was obtained from a study of T cells after yellow fever vaccination. Findings and caveats of the study: Peaking on day 5 versus 15, the secondary response was faster but weaker. Most primary-vaccination clones recurred post-booster (roughly 97% CD4, 85% to 90% CD8).

TCRdb independently ran MiXCR on the 5' RACE reads; one entry per CDR3 protein. The sample shows some 97,000 distinct CDR3 sequences, around 5.5% of them seen only once. This clonotype was seen a handful of times. Its target is not known. J was trimmed by 6 bases and V by 7 bases; bases with no gene match: 7. The length of the CDR3 is 15 residues. Germline V gene sequence: CDR1 LNHDA, CDR2 SQIVND (reference sequence). The clonotype comes from a man between 18 and 35 years old who received the YFV17D yellow fever vaccine. This chain links TRBV19 with TRBJ2-1; 12 positions match TRBD2. The sequenced sample was CD8+ T cells sorted from PBMCs, obtained 10 days after the yellow fever booster vaccination. The CDR3 DNA reads as TGTGCCAGTAACCTAGCGGGGGGGCTTCTCAATGAGCAGTTCTTC. This translates into CASNLAGGLLNEQFF.